This TCR beta chain emerged from a study of blood T cell repertoires in COVID-19 (dated by TCRdb to about 2020). Study-level background: Samples covering the acute and convalescent phases of COVID-19 were provided by collaborators in the United States, Italy and Spain. The material from the prospective study consisted of cDNA or gDNA derived from T cells, B-cell-depleted T cells, or PBMCs. Subjects who had been exposed to COVID-19, were actively infected with it, or had recovered from it provided the deeply sampled blood TCRbeta repertoires that made up the dataset. The repertoires were released in a freely available public database intended as a resource for research on the immune response to SARS-CoV-2. Samples were obtained from the ongoing ImmuneRACE study (first 160 participants) and from 1,254 subjects provided by 6 global collaborators. A de-identified subject ID, COVID-19 status, age in years and sex were almost always included in the sample metadata. Where HLA class I and class II types were available, the types were taken from metadata supplied by the sample provider, not from assay-based typing. What the authors observed across the whole study: The quantity of clinical and demographic metadata differed by source and by participant and was supplied without curation.

The germline V gene yields KGHSH for CDR1 and LQKENI for CDR2. The CDR3 contains 13 residues, cysteine and phenylalanine counted. CDR3 DNA only is kept here, 39 bases in frame from base 1. V is trimmed back by 5 bases and J by 1 base, and the junction contains 1 base that no gene match accounts for. Worth noting for this clone: The antigen this receptor binds is unknown. Base qualities are not provided; no much larger clone lies one nucleotide away.

TCRbeta CDR3 regions were amplified from genomic DNA using the immunoSEQ Assay, a bias-controlled multiplex PCR. The study's own analysis went as follows. Nucleated cell counts per sample were estimated from amplification of reference gene primers within the assay. To quantify the absolute abundance of each unique TCRbeta CDR3 rearrangement, sequence reads were collapsed and filtered. For each sample, productive Simpson clonality was calculated as the square root of Simpson's diversity index over productive rearrangements. TCRdb carries this immuneACCESS record with in-frame sequences only. Its versions omit some clonotypes, under half of them owing to an unresolved V gene in the studies checked, with the rest unexplained. V, J and clone size were drawn from that table, and D and trimming were deduced from the DNA. Present in this sample are some 200,000 clones, around 95% of which were seen just once. The ten largest clones represent 0.6% to 0.8% of the sample.

One collaborating source in Seattle enrolled patients while the patients were actively infected and followed the patients over time throughout the course of disease. The collaborating institutions used their own protocols to collect whole blood in K2EDTA tubes. For TCRbeta analysis, collaborators shipped samples in one of three forms: frozen whole blood, isolated PBMCs, or DNA extracted from either of those sample types. This chain joins TRBV18 to TRBJ1-1, with TRBD1 identical over 7 junction bases. This clonotype was sampled from a man aged 25-40 years with COVID-19, enrolled during active disease. The sample consisted of peripheral blood. The bases read TGTGCCAGCTCAGGGGACAGGAACACTGAAGCTTTCTTT. This encodes CASSGDRNTEAFF.